This T cell receptor beta chain stems from a study of CD8 T cells in ankylosing spondylitis. TCRdb redid the calling of the 5' RACE reads with MiXCR, one entry per CDR3 protein. The profile shows about 150,000 distinct CDR3 sequences, roughly 6.6% of them singletons. Germline CDR1 is SEHNR and CDR2 is FQNEAQ (reference sequence). Germline trimming cut 11 bases from V and 6 bases from J; bases unmatched to any gene: 16. The CDR3 has 16 residues. The sample was blood, either unsorted or a sorted T cell fraction (not recorded which). This chain joins TRBV7-9 and TRBJ2-2; 9 nucleotides agree with TRBD1. This clonotype was sampled from a female donor with ankylosing spondylitis or in good health (not recorded which). The CDR3 DNA sequence: TGTGCCTCCGGGACAGGGTTGGAGGTAGTAGCCGGGGAGCTGTTTTTT. This translates into CASGTGLEVVAGELFF.